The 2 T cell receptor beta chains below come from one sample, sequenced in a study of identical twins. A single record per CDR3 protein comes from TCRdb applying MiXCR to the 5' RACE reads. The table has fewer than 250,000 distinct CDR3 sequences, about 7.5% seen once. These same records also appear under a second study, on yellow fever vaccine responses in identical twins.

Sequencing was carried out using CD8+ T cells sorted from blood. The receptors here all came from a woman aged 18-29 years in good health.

The CDR3 region has the DNA TGTGCCAGCAGCGCAGGACTAGCGGGAGGGCCTCCAACCTACAATGAGCAGTTCTTC. It codes for CASSAGLAGGPPTYNEQFF. This chain joins TRBV7-8 and TRBJ2-1; 15 nucleotides agree with TRBD2. The V and J ends lost 5 bases and 2 bases, in that order; junction bases with no gene match: 10. Germline lookup yields CDR1 SGHVS and CDR2 FQNEAQ. CDR3 length equals 19 residues. Full variable domain (rest looked up from reference TRBV7-8 and TRBJ2-1): GAGVSQSPRYKVAKRGQDVALRCDPISGHVSLFWYQQALGQGPEFLTYFQNEAQLDKSGLPSDRFFAERPEGSVSTLKIQRTQQEDSAVYLCASSAGLAGGPPTYNEQFFGPGTRLTVL.

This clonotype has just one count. CDR3 protein: CASSESGDYLSYEQYF. The CDR3 bases are TGCGCCAGCAGTGAGTCTGGGGACTACCTCTCCTACGAGCAGTACTTC. This chain joins TRBV10-1 and TRBJ2-7; TRBD2 matches 7 bases. Trimming removed 0 bases from V and 0 bases from J; junction bases left unmatched: 5. There are 16 residues in the CDR3. CDR1 and CDR2 (germline): WNHNN, SYGVQD (reference sequence).